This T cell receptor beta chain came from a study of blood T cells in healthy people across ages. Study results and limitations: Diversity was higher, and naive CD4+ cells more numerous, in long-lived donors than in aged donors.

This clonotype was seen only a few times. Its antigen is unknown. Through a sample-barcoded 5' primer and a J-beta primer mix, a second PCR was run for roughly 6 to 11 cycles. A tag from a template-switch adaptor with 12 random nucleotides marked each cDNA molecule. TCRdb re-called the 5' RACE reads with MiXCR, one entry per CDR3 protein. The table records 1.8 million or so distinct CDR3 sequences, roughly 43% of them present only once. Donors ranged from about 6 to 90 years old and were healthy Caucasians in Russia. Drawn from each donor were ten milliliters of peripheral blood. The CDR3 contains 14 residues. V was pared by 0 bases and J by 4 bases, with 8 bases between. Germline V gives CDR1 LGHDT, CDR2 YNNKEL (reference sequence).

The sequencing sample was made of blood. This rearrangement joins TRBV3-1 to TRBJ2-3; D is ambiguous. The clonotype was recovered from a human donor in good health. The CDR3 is CASSQDLTPDTQYF. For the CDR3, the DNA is TGTGCCAGCAGCCAAGATCTAACCCCAGATACGCAGTATTTT.